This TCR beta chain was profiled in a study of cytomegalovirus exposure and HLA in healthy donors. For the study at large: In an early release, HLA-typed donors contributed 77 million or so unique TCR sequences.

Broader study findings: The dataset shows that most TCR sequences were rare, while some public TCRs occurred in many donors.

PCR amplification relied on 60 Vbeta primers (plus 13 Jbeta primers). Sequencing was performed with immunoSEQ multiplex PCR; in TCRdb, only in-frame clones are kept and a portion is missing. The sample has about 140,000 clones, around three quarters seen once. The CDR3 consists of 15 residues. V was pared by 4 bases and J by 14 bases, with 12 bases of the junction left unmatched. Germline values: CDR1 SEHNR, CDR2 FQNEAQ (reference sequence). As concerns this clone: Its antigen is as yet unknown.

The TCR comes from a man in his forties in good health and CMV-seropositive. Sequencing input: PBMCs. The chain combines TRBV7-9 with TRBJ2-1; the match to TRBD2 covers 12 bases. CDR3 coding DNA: TGTGCCAGCAGCTCCTCGGGGGCTAGCGGGAGGGAAAAGTTCTTC. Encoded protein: CASSSSGASGREKFF.